The rows below give T cell receptor beta chains drawn from one sample of a study of T cell repertoires in cytomegalovirus infection. One entry per CDR3 protein, called by TCRdb with MiXCR from the reads. Of fewer than 1,000,000 distinct CDR3 sequences listed, roughly 30% are singletons. These receptors lack a known antigen. Here the sequenced sample was cultured CD8+ T cells from PBMCs, taken from culture after CMV antigen stimulation. The receptors were sampled from a human donor in good health (CMV status not recorded). Some clones in this sample may be carry-over from other donors' samples. CDR3s include the opening cysteine and the closing phenylalanine or tryptophan. A D gene is named only where the DNA matches it firmly. Rows may omit the clone size; those that give it use once, few, many or a size class.

>-|TRBJ1-1|-|TRBV6-1
CASSPLTVNTEAFF
TGTGCCAGCAGCCCGCTGACCGTGAACACTGAAGCTTTCTTT
>-|TRBJ2-7|-|TRBV27
CASSSGFEQYF
TGTGCCAGCAGTTCGGGGTTCGAGCAGTACTTC
>-|TRBJ1-1|few|TRBV12-3/TRBV12-4
CASNTGYTEAFF
TGTGCCAGCAACACAGGGTACACTGAAGCTTTCTTT
>-|TRBJ2-1|-|TRBV5-1
CASSMWTTSSSYNEQFF
TGCGCCAGCAGCATGTGGACCACCTCCAGCTCCTACAATGAGCAGTTCTTC
>-|TRBJ1-1|-|TRBV27
CASSLSTTDNTEAFF
TGTGCCAGCAGTTTATCGACGACAGACAACACTGAAGCTTTCTTT
>TRBD1|TRBJ2-1|many|TRBV29-1
CSVEGVRQGASNEQFF
TGCAGCGTTGAAGGGGTGAGGCAGGGGGCATCCAATGAGCAGTTCTTC
>-|TRBJ1-5|-|TRBV19
CVSSIYVRGGYSNQPQHF
TGTGTCAGTAGTATATATGTTAGGGGAGGTTATAGCAATCAGCCCCAGCATTTT
>-|TRBJ2-1|-|TRBV5-1
CASSLGPTGTYNEQFF
TGCGCCAGCAGCTTGGGGCCAACAGGTACCTACAATGAGCAGTTCTTC
>-|TRBJ2-1|many|TRBV7-2
CASSFTDEQFF
TGTGCCAGCAGCTTTACCGATGAGCAGTTCTTC
>TRBD1|TRBJ2-7|-|TRBV7-9
CASSLALRQGSSYEQYF
TGTGCCAGCAGCTTAGCTTTGCGACAGGGGAGCTCCTACGAGCAGTACTTC
>TRBD1|TRBJ1-5|few|TRBV5-1
CASIGQGPYSNQPQHF
TGCGCCAGCATCGGACAGGGGCCCTATAGCAATCAGCCCCAGCATTTT
>-|TRBJ2-1|-|TRBV5-3
CASSLVGPGRPSEQEITYNVQFF
TGTGCCAGCAGCTTGGTCGGGCCAGGACGACCATCCGAACAGGAGATTACCTACAATGTGCAGTTCTTC
>-|TRBJ1-2|few|TRBV7-9
CASSLGSDMGGYTF
TGTGCCAGCAGCTTGGGGAGCGACATGGGGGGCTACACCTTC
>-|TRBJ1-5|-|TRBV5-8
CASSLVGMPQEQPQHF
TGTGCCAGCAGCTTGGTAGGGATGCCGCAGGAGCAGCCCCAGCATTTT
>-|TRBJ2-3|few|TRBV7-2
CASSLSRRGAGATDTQYF
TGTGCCAGCAGCTTAAGTAGGAGGGGGGCGGGGGCCACAGATACGCAGTATTTT
>-|TRBJ2-5|few|TRBV7-9
CASSTPGSQETQYF
TGTGCCAGCAGCACACCGGGATCCCAAGAGACCCAGTACTTC
>-|TRBJ2-2|few|TRBV7-9
CASSSRPGPNTGELFF
TGTGCCAGCAGCTCCCGGCCCGGGCCGAACACCGGGGAGCTGTTTTTT
>-|TRBJ2-7|-|TRBV29-1
CSVEDREYEQYF
TGCAGCGTTGAAGATAGGGAATACGAGCAGTACTTC
>-|TRBJ2-7|-|TRBV19
CASSHGAASSYEQYF
TGTGCCAGTAGCCACGGAGCGGCAAGCTCCTACGAGCAGTACTTC
>-|TRBJ2-5|few|TRBV6-1
CASSSWETQYF
TGTGCCAGCAGCTCTTGGGAGACCCAGTACTTC
>-|TRBJ2-5|few|TRBV7-6
CASSLAVWEETQYF
TGTGCTAGCAGCTTAGCGGTTTGGGAAGAGACCCAGTACTTC
>TRBD2|TRBJ2-3|few|TRBV5-4
CASSTWTSGLTDTQYF
TGTGCCAGCAGCACCTGGACTAGCGGCCTCACAGATACGCAGTATTTT
>-|TRBJ2-3|few|TRBV27
CASTQIPTDTQYF
TGTGCCAGCACTCAAATCCCCACAGATACGCAGTATTTT
>TRBD1|TRBJ1-2|-|TRBV11-2
CASSRTGDANYGYTF
TGTGCCAGCAGCCGTACAGGGGACGCTAACTATGGCTACACCTTC
>-|TRBJ1-1|few|TRBV7-6
CASSLGLKALPNTEAFF
TGTGCCAGCAGCTTAGGATTAAAGGCTCTACCGAACACTGAAGCTTTCTTT
>-|TRBJ2-3|few|TRBV4-1
CASSQGLSPTSTDTQYF
TGCGCCAGCAGCCAAGGTTTATCACCAACTAGCACAGATACGCAGTATTTT
>-|TRBJ2-1|few|TRBV7-9
CASSFTASYYNEQFF
TGTGCCAGCAGCTTTACAGCGTCCTATTACAATGAGCAGTTCTTC
>TRBD2|TRBJ2-1|few|TRBV27
CASSLWLAGENEQFF
TGTGCCAGCAGTTTATGGCTAGCGGGGGAAAATGAGCAGTTCTTC